This T cell receptor beta chain was obtained from a study of OX40 agonist ivuxolimab in advanced cancers. Produced via immunoSEQ multiplex PCR; TCRdb's table is partial and in-frame only. The sample contains roughly 61,000 clones, over 75% of which appear only once. This CDR3 has 14 amino acids. Looked up from germline, CDR1 is SGHTA and CDR2 is FQGNSA. Trimming shortened V by 5 bases and J by 1 base, and 11 bases separated the two germline ends. The V gene is TRBV7-2, the J gene TRBJ2-5, with a tentative D call TRBD2 (5 bases). The sample was CD4+ or CD8+ T cells sorted from blood, taken in a trial of the OX40 agonist ivuxolimab. This receptor was taken from an adult with an advanced solid tumor such as melanoma, head and neck, liver or kidney cancer. This CDR3 is CASSPGLIQETQYF. The CDR3 DNA reads TGTGCCAGCAGCCCAGGACTGATCCAAGAGACCCAGTACTTC.